Listed below are T cell receptor beta chains from one sample, sequenced in a study of T cell changes during pregnancy in multiple sclerosis. Clones were sequenced by immunoSEQ multiplex PCR, and TCRdb holds only the in-frame ones, with some missing. The sample comprises tens of thousands of clones, roughly 87% of which are singletons, and over 1% rests with the top ten. The source material was CD4+ T cells from peripheral blood mononuclear cells, sampled after pregnancy. The receptors shown here come from a female donor with multiple sclerosis, enrolled in a pregnancy study. The CDR3 runs from the conserved cysteine through the conserved F or W.

10 | TRBV28 | CASSGQRLFF
14 | TRBV14 | CASSTTVDSYEQYF
12 | TRBV30 | CAWKSSGDTQYF
14 | TRBV7-2 | CASSPNPTADTQYF
13 | TRBV6-5 | CASSSGSYNEQFF
16 | TRBV18 | CASSKATSPSTDTQYF
14 | TRBV18 | CASSPLGLNTEAFF
18 | TRBV18 | CASSPSSSGSSSYNEQFF
16 | TRBV29-1 | CSVPRDRSSGANVLTF
14 | TRBV6-1 | CASSGLAGTYEQYF
15 | TRBV7-2 | CASRFDTGQYYEQYF
14 | TRBV4-3 | CASSQDSSWAPPYF
16 | TRBV10-3 | CAISESGREPQETQYF
15 | TRBV6-1 | CASRPGLPSYNEQFF
13 | TRBV7-2 | CASSPDRVYGYTF
14 | TRBV11-3 | CASSLASGGETQYF
19 | TRBV28 | CASSLDRKLAGQGLYEQYF
13 | TRBV6-6 | CASSYGGNYGYTF
13 | TRBV19 | CASSPDRDNEQFF
15 | TRBV6-5 | CASSYSGTGNYEQYF
14 | TRBV6-1 | CASRRTDETGELFF
14 | TRBV5-4 | CASTPGLPRDTQYF
15 | TRBV19 | CASSTVGANPDLQYF
16 | TRBV5-4 | CASSSGLAGEGNAQYF
16 | TRBV10-3 | CAISGSSGRAAETQYF
13 | TRBV7-2 | CASSLRLNTEAFF
16 | TRBV11-2 | CASSFNSDQAGDTQYF
13 | TRBV6-4 | CASSEGTGTGYTF
15 | TRBV18 | CASSPPGLGTDTQYF
13 | TRBV6-4 | CASSDRENNEQFF
14 | TRBV5-1 | CASSLGTGQGPAFF
13 | TRBV19 | CASSYRDSYEQYF
14 | TRBV5-1 | CASSEGLTNTEAFF
15 | TRBV30 | CAWELGTGRSYEQYF
17 | TRBV5-1 | CASSLQSGTGHTGELFF
14 | TRBV11-2 | CASSFTGGDEKLFF
14 | TRBV10-1 | CASSLQGSGNTIYF
15 | TRBV5-1 | CASSSQLSGTYEQYF
15 | TRBV5-6 | CASSLTLSSYNEQFF
16 | TRBV7-3 | CASSLRAGELVGGYTF